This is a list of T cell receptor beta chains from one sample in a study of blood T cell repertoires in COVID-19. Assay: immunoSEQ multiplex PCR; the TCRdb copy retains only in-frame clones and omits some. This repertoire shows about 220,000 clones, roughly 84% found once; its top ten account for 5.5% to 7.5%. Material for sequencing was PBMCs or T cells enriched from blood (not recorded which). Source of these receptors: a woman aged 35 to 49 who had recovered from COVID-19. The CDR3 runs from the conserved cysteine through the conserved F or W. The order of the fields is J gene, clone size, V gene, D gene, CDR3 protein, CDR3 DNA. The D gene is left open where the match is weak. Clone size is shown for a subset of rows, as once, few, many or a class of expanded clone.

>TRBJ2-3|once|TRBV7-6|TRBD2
CASSTTASGPKTQYF
TGTGCCAGCAGCACAACTGCTAGCGGGCCTAAGACGCAGTATTTT
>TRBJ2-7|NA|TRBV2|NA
CASTALSGSTYEQYF
TGTGCCAGCACCGCCCTTAGCGGTTCTACCTACGAGCAGTACTTC
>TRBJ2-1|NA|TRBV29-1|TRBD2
CSVVLYGSGRNNEQFF
TGCAGCGTTGTGCTGTACGGCAGCGGGAGAAACAATGAGCAGTTCTTC
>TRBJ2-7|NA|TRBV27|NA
CASSSYGAGAPSSYEQYF
TGTGCCAGCAGTTCTTATGGGGCCGGCGCCCCGAGCTCCTACGAGCAGTACTTC
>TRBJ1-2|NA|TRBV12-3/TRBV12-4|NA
CASSFWGEYGYTF
TGTGCCAGCAGTTTTTGGGGAGAGTATGGCTACACCTTC
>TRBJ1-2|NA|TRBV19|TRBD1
CASSTGTGDYGYTF
TGTGCCAGTAGTACTGGGACAGGAGATTATGGCTACACCTTC
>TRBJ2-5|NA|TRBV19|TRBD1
CASRKGAKETQYF
TGTGCCAGTAGGAAGGGGGCAAAAGAGACCCAGTACTTC
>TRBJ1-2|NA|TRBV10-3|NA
CAIRNPTGQYGYTF
TGTGCCATCAGGAATCCAACAGGGCAGTATGGCTACACCTTC
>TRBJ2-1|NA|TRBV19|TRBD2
CASSNGLVDEQFF
TGTGCCAGTAGCAACGGACTAGTGGATGAGCAGTTCTTC
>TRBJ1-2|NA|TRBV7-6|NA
CASSLIGGRSNYGYTF
TGTGCCAGCAGCTTAATCGGGGGGAGATCTAACTATGGCTACACCTTC
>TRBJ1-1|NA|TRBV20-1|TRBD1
CSASRAGGRYTEAFF
TGCAGTGCTAGTCGGGCAGGGGGCCGCTACACTGAAGCTTTCTTT
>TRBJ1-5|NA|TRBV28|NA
CASSLTDSINQPQHF
TGTGCCAGCAGTTTAACCGACAGTATCAATCAGCCCCAGCATTTT
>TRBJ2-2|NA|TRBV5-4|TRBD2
CASSSATSGTGELFF
TGTGCCAGCAGCTCCGCGACTAGCGGCACCGGGGAGCTGTTTTTT
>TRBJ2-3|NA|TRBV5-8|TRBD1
CASSLGRTGADTQYF
TGTGCCAGCAGCTTGGGAAGGACAGGGGCAGATACGCAGTATTTT
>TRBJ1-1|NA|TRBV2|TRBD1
CASSSRTGGGTEAFF
TGTGCCAGCAGTTCTCGAACAGGGGGTGGCACTGAAGCTTTCTTT
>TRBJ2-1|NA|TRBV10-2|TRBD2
CASLNREVQGEQFF
TGCGCCAGCCTTAACCGGGAGGTACAAGGGGAGCAGTTCTTC
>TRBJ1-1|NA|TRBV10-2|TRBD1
CASAGTANTEAFF
TGCGCCAGCGCCGGGACAGCGAACACTGAAGCTTTCTTT
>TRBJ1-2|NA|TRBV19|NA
CASSPGWTYGYTF
TGTGCCAGTAGTCCGGGGTGGACCTATGGCTACACCTTC
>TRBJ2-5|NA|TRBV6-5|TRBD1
CASRPGQAEQETQYF
TGTGCCAGCAGGCCCGGACAGGCGGAACAAGAGACCCAGTACTTC
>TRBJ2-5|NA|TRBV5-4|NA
CASSLEEETQYF
TGTGCCAGCAGTTTAGAGGAAGAGACCCAGTACTTC
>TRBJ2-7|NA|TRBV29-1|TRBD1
CSVGGDRRSYEQYF
TGCAGCGTCGGTGGGGACAGGCGATCCTACGAGCAGTACTTC
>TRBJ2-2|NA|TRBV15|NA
CATSRAPGESGELFF
TGTGCCACCAGCAGAGCCCCAGGGGAATCCGGGGAGCTGTTTTTT
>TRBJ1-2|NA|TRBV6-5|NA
CASRLPGSLYGYTF
TGTGCCAGCAGATTACCGGGATCCCTCTATGGCTACACCTTC
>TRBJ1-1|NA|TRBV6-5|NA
CASSYRGRGGTEAFF
TGTGCCAGCAGTTATAGGGGGAGGGGTGGAACTGAAGCTTTCTTT
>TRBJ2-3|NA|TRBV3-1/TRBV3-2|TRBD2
CASSPLAGGDTQYF
TGTGCCAGCAGCCCCCTAGCGGGGGGTGATACGCAGTATTTT
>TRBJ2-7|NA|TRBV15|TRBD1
CATSREVTGGYEQYF
TGTGCCACCAGCAGAGAGGTAACAGGGGGCTACGAGCAGTACTTC
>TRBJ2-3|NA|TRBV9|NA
CASSVGHEADTQYF
TGTGCCAGCAGCGTAGGTCATGAGGCAGATACGCAGTATTTT
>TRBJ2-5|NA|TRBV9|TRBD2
CASSTREGNQETQYF
TGTGCCAGCAGCACGCGGGAGGGGAACCAAGAGACCCAGTACTTC
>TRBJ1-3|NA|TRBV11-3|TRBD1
CASSFPKGASGNTIYF
TGTGCCAGCAGCTTCCCCAAGGGGGCCTCTGGAAACACCATATATTTT
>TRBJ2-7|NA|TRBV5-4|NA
CASSRVGGGWKEQYF
TGTGCCAGCAGCCGCGTGGGGGGAGGATGGAAGGAGCAGTACTTC
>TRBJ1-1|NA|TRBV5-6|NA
CASSLYRRGGAFF
TGTGCCAGCAGCTTGTATCGGCGGGGTGGAGCTTTCTTT
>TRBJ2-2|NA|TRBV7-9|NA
CASSPRLGSAGELFF
TGTGCCAGCAGCCCGCGACTAGGATCGGCCGGGGAGCTGTTTTTT
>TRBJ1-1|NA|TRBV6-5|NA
CATSYLGHTYEAFF
TGTGCCACCAGTTACTTAGGACATACCTATGAAGCTTTCTTT
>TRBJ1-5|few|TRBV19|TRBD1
CASIPRGGQGNQPQHF
TGTGCCAGTATCCCCAGGGGGGGACAGGGAAATCAGCCCCAGCATTTT
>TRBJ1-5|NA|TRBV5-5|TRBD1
CASSRGQGGNQPQHF
TGTGCCAGCAGCCGGGGACAGGGCGGCAATCAGCCCCAGCATTTT
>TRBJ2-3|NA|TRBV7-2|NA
CASSFLSSTDTQYF
TGTGCCAGCAGCTTTTTGTCTAGCACAGATACGCAGTATTTT
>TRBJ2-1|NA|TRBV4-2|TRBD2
CASSQEGGDYSYNEQFF
TGTGCCAGCAGCCAAGAGGGGGGGGACTACTCCTACAATGAGCAGTTCTTC
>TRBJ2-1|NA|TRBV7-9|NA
CASRKGQGEYNEQFF
TGTGCCAGCAGAAAGGGGCAAGGTGAATACAATGAGCAGTTCTTC
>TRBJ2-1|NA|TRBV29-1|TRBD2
CSVEEWAGGGNEQFF
TGCAGCGTTGAAGAGTGGGCGGGAGGGGGCAATGAGCAGTTCTTC
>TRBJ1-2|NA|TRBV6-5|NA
CASRLVPTGNYGYTF
TGTGCCAGCAGGCTTGTTCCTACAGGGAACTATGGCTACACCTTC
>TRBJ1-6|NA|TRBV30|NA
CAWTPGPTNSPLHF
TGTGCCTGGACGCCTGGGCCTACTAATTCACCCCTCCACTTT
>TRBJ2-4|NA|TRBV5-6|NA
CASSSAGILAKNIQYF
TGTGCCAGCAGCTCCGCGGGAATACTAGCCAAAAACATTCAGTACTTC
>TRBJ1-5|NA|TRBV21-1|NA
CASSKGREDRVSQPQHF
TGTGCCAGCAGCAAGGGACGGGAAGACAGGGTAAGTCAGCCCCAGCATTTT
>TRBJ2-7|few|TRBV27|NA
CASSLSAPKGFGDEQYF
TGTGCCAGCAGTTTATCGGCCCCTAAGGGGTTTGGGGACGAGCAGTACTTC
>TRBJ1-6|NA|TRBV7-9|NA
CASSASQAYNSPLHF
TGTGCCAGCAGCGCAAGCCAAGCCTATAATTCACCCCTCCACTTT
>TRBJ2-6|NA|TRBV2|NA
CARNAGSGANVLTF
TGTGCCAGGAACGCAGGCTCTGGGGCCAACGTCCTGACTTTC
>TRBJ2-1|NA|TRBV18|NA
CASSPPELGGYEQFF
TGTGCCAGCTCACCACCGGAATTAGGGGGTTATGAGCAGTTCTTC
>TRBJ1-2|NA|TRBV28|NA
CASSLRNGYTF
TGTGCCAGCAGTTTGAGAAACGGCTACACCTTC